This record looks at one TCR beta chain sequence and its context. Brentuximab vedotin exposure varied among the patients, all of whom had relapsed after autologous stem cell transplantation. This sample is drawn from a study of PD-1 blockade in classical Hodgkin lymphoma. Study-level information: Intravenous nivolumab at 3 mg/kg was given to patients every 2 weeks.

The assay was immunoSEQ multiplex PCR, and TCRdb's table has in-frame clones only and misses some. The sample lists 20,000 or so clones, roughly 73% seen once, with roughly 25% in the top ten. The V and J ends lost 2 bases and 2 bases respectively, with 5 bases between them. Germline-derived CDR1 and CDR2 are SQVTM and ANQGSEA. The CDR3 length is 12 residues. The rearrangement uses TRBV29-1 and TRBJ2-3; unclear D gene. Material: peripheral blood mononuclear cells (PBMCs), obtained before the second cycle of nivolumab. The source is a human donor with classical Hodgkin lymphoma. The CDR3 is CSVELNTDTQYF. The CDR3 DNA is TGCAGCGTTGAACTCAACACAGATACGCAGTATTTT.